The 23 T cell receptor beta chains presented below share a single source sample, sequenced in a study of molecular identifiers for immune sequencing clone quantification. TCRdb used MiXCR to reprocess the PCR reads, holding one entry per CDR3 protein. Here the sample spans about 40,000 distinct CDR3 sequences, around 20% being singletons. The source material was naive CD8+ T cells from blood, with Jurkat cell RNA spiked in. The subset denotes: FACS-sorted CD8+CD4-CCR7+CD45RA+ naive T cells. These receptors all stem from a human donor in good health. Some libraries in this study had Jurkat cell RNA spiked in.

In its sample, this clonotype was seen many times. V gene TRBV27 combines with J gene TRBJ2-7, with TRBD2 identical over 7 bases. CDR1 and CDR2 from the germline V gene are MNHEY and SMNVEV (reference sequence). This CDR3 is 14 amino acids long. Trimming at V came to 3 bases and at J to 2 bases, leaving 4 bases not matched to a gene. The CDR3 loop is CASSFRTSAYEQYF. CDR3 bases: TGTGCCAGCAGTTTTAGGACTAGTGCCTACGAGCAGTACTTC.

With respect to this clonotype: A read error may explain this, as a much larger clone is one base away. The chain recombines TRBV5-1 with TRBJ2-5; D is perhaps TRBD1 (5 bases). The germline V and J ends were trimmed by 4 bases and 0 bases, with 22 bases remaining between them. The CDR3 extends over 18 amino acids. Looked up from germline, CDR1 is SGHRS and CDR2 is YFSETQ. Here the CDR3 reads CASSRYGHQVTDQETQYF. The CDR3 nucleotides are TGCGCCAGCAGCAGGTACGGCCACCAGGTGACAGACCAAGAGACCCAGTACTTC.

In DNA, the CDR3 is TGTGCCAGTAGTATCACTGGGGCCAACGTCCTGACTTTC. This translates into CASSITGANVLTF. The chain uses TRBV19 and TRBJ2-6; D ambiguous. Trimming stripped 3 bases from V and 2 bases from J, with 2 bases between. The germline CDR1 and CDR2 sequences are LNHDA and SQIVND (reference sequence). CDR3 size: 13 residues. Based on the CDR3 plus reference TRBV19 and TRBJ2-6, the full variable domain is DGGITQSPKYLFRKEGQNVTLSCEQNLNHDAMYWYRQDPGQGLRLIYYSQIVNDFQKGDIAEGYSVSREKKESFPLTVTSAQKNPTAFYLCASSITGANVLTFGAGSRLTVL.

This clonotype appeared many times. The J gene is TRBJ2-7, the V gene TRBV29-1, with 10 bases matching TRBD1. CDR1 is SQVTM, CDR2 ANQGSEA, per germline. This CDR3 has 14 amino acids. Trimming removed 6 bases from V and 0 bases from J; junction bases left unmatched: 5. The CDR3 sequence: CSVADRGLSYEQYF. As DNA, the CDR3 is TGCAGCGTCGCAGACAGGGGGCTCTCCTACGAGCAGTACTTC.

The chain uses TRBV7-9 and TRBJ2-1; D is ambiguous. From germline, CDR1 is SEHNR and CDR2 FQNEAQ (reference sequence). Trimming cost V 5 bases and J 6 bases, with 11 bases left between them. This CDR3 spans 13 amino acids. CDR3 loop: CASSPTVRNEQFF. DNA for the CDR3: TGTGCCAGCAGCCCTACTGTCCGCAATGAGCAGTTCTTC.

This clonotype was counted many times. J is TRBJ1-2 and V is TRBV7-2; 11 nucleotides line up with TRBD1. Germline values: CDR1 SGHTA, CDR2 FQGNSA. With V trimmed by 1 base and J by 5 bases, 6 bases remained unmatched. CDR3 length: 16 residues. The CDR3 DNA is TGTGCCAGCAGCTTAGAGGGACAGGGGGATTCATATGGCTACACCTTC. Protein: CASSLEGQGDSYGYTF. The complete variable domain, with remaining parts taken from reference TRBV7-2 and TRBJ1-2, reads GAGVSQSPSNKVTEKGKDVELRCDPISGHTALYWYRQSLGQGLEFLIYFQGNSAPDKSGLPSDRFSAERTGGSVSTLTIQRTQQEDSAVYLCASSLEGQGDSYGYTFGSGTRLTVV.

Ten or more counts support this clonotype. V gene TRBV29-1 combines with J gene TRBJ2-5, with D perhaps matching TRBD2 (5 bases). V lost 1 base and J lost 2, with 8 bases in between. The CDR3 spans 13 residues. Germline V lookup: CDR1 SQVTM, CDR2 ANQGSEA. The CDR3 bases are TGCAGCGTTGAAGGACGGGAACAAGAGACCCAGTACTTC. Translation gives CSVEGREQETQYF.

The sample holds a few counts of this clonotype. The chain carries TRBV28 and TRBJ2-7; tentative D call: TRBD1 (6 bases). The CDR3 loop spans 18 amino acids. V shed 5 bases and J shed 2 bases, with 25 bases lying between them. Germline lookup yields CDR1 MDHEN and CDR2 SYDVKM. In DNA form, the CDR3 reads TGTGCCAGCAGTCGATTACGGGACATCCCCTTATACGCCTACGAGCAGTACTTC. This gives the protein CASSRLRDIPLYAYEQYF.

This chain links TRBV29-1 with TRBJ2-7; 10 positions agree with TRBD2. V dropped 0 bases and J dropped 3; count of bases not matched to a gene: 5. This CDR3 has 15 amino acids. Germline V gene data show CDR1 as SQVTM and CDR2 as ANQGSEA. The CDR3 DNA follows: TGCAGCGTTGAAGAGGCTAGCGGGAGTATCTACGAGCAGTACTTC. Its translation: CSVEEASGSIYEQYF.

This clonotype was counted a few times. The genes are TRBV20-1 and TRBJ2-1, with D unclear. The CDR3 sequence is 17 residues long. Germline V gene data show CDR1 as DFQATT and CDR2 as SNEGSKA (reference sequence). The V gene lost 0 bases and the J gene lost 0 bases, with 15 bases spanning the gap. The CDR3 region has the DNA TGCAGTGCTAGAGATTTCCTAGTCATTAGCTCCTACAATGAGCAGTTCTTC. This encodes CSARDFLVISSYNEQFF.

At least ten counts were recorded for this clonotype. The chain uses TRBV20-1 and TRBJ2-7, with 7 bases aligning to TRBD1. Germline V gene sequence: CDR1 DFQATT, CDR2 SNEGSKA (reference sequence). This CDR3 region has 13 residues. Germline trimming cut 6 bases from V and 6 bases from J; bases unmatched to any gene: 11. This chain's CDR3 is CSAESGQVFEQYF. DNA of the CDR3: TGCAGTGCGGAGAGCGGACAGGTCTTCGAGCAGTACTTC.

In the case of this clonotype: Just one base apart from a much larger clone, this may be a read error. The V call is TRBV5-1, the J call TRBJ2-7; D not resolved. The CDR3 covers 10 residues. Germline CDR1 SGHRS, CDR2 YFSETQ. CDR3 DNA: TGCACATCTAAAGGGCGCGAGCAGTACTTC. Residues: CTSKGREQYF. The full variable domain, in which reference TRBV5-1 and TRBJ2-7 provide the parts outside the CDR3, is KAGVTQTPRYLIKTRGQQVTLSCSPISGHRSVSWYQQTPGQGLQFLFEYFSETQRNKGNFPGRFSGRQFSNSRSEMNVSTLELGDSALYLCTSKGREQYFGPGTRLTVT.

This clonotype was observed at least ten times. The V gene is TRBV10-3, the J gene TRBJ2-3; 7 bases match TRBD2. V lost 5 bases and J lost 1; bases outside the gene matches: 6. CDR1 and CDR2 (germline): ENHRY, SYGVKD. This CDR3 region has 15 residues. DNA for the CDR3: TGTGCCATCAGTAGTGTGGCGGGAGGCACAGATACGCAGTATTTT. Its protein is CAISSVAGGTDTQYF.

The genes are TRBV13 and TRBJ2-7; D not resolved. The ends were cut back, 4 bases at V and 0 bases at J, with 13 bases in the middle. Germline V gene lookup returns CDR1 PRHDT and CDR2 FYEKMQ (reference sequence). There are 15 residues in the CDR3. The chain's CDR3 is CASSSSDVSSYEQYF. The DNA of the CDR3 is TGTGCCAGCAGCTCCAGCGACGTTAGCTCCTACGAGCAGTACTTC.

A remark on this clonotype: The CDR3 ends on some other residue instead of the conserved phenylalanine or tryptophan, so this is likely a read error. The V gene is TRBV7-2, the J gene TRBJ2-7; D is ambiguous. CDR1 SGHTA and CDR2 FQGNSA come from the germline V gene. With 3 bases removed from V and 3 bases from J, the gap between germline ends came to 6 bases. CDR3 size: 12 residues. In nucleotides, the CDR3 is TGTGCCAGCAGCTTCTCCGACTACGAGCAGTACTCC. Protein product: CASSFSDYEQYS.

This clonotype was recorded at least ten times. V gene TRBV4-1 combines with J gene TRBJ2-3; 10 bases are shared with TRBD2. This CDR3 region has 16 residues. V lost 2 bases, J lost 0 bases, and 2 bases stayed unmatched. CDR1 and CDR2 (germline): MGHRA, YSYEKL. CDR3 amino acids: CASSQPTSGSTDTQYF. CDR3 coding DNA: TGCGCCAGCAGCCAACCGACTAGCGGGAGCACAGATACGCAGTATTTT.

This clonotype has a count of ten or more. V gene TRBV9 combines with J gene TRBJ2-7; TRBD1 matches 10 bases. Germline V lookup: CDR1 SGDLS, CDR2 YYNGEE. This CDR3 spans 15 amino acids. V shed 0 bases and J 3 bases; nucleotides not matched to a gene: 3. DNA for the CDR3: TGTGCCAGCAGCGTAGCAGGGACAGGGGACTACGAGCAGTACTTC. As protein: CASSVAGTGDYEQYF.

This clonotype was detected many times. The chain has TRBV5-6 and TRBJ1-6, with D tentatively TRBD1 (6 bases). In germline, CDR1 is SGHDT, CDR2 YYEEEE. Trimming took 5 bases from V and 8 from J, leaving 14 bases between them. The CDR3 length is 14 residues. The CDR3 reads CASSRGLLYSPLHF. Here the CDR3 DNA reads TGTGCCAGCAGTCGGGGGCTTTTATATTCACCCCTCCACTTT.

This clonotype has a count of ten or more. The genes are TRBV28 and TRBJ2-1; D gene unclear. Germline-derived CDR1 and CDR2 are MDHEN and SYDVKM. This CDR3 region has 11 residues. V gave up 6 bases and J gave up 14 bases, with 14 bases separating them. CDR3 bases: TGTGCCAGCAGGGTCCGGGCCCAGAAGTTCTTC. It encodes CASRVRAQKFF.

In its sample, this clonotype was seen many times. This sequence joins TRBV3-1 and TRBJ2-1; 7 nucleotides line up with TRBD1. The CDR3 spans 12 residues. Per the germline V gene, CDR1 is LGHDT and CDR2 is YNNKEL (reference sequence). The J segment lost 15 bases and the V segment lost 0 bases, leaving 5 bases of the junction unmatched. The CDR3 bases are TGTGCCAGCAGCCAAGATGGACAGGCACCGTTCTTC. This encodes CASSQDGQAPFF.

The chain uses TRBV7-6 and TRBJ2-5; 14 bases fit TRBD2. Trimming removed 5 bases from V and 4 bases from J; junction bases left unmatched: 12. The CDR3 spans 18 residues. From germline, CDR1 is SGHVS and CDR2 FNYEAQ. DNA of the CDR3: TGTGCCAGCAGCCAGGGACTAGCGGGAGTCTTCGTTCGAGAGACCCAGTACTTC. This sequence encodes CASSQGLAGVFVRETQYF. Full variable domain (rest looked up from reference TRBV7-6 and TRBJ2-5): GAGVSQSPRYKVTKRGQDVALRCDPISGHVSLYWYRQALGQGPEFLTYFNYEAQQDKSGLPNDRFSAERPEGSISTLTIQRTEQRDSAMYRCASSQGLAGVFVRETQYFGPGTRLLVL.

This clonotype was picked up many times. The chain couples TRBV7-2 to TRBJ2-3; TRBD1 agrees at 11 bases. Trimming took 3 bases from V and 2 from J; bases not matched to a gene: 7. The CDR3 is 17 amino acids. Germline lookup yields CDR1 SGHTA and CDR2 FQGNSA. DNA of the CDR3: TGTGCCAGCAGCTTCCCGGACAGGGGGCGAGTCACAGATACGCAGTATTTT. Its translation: CASSFPDRGRVTDTQYF.

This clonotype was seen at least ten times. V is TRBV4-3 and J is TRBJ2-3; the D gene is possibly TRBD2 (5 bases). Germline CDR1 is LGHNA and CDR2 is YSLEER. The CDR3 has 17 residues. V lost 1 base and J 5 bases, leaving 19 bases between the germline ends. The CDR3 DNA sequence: TGCGCCAGCAGCCAAGCTACCTTCGGGGTGGGAGAAGATACGCAGTATTTT. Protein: CASSQATFGVGEDTQYF.